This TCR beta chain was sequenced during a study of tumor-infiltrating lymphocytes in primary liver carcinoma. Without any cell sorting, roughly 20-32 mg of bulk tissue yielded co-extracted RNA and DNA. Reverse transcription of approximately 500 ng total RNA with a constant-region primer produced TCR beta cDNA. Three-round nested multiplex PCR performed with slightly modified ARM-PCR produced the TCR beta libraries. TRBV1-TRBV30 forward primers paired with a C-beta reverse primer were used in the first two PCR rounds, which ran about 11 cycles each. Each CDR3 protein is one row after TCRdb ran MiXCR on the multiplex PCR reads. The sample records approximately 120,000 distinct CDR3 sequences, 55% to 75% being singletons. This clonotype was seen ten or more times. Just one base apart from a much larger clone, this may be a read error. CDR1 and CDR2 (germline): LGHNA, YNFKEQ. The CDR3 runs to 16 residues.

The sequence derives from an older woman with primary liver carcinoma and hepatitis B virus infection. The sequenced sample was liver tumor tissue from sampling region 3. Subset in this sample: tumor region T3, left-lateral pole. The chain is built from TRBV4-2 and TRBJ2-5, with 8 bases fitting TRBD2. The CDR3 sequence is CASSQAWREVQETRYF. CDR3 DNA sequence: TGTGCCAGCAGCCAAGCCTGGCGGGAGGTCCAAGAGACCCGGTACTTC.